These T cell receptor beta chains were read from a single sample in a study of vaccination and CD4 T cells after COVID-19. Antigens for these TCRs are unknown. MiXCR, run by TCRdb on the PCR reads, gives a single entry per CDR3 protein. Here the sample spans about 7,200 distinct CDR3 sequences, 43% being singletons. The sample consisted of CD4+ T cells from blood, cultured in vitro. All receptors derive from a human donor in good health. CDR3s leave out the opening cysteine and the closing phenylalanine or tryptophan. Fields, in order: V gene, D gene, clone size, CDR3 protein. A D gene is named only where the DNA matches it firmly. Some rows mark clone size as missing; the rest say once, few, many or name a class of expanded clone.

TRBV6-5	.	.	ASSYPRTSKQY
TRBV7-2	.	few	ASSLGASYEQY
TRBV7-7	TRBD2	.	ASSPGTTGANVLT
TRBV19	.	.	ASSRAGDEAF
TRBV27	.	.	ASSPRGGYEQY
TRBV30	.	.	AWSAGSNQPQH
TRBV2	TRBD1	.	ASSELRTGGFETQY
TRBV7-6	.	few	ASSLAVGGTEAF
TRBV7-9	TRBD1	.	ASSFRTGSTEAF
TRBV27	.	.	ASSLSRGSQGIREQY
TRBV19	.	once	ASNHMVWDTNRIGYT
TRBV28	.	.	ASSPSYSNQPQH
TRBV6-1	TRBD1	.	ASTVDRTQF
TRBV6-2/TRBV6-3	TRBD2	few	ASSYRASGDSYEQY
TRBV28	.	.	ASSYPGRASGELF
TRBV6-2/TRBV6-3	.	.	ASSYSYRDGTDTQY
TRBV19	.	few	ASTVRFPSGNQPQH
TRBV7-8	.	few	ASSSYQRGADFYEQY
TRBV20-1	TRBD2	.	SARDSGGPSYEQY
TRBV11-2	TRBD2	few	ASSLAGLAQSYEQY
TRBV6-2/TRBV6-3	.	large	ASSYEGLGAF
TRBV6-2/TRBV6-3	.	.	ASSYSKAAYGYT
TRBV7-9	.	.	ASSLDRTAGELF
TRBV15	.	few	ATRGFLRTGELF
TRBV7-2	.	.	ASSLIAGDTQY
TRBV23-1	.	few	ASSQSRKGLSEAF
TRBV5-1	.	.	ASSLSITNTEAF
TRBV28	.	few	ASSLSSNQPQH
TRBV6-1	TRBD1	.	ASSHGTGGGTDTQY
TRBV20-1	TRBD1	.	SASQTGVGEKLF
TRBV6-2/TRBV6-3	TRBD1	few	ASSPRTGDSNQPQH
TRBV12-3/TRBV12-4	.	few	ASSGNQGREAF
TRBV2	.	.	ASSERYEQY
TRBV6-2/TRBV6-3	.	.	ASSPTYSGNTIY
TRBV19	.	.	ASSIITGRSPYGYT
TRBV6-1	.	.	ASSPGNTEAF
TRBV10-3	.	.	AISESLINQGSGQPQH
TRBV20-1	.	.	SATSAMPQDTQY
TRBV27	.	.	ASSSQRRHVEAF
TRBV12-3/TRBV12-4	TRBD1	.	ASSGQGWGTDTQY
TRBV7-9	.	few	ASSSAAANTEAF
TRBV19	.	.	ASRAGYQPQH
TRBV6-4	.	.	ASSAGTNNEQF
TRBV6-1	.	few	ASIPGPNLYGYT
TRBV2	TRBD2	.	AKGLAGGETQY
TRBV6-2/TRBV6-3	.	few	ASSYDPMKTGSSYNSPLH
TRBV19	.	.	ASSISLGVRQQNIQY
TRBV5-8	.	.	ASSRIQGQYGYT
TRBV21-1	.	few	ASSNRQGNYGYT
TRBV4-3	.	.	ASSQGIKGFSYGYT
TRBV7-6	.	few	ASSSGGLRTSGNTIY
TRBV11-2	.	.	ASSLERTRFEGYT
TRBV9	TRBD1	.	ASSATGANSPLH
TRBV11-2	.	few	ASSLLGGYGYT
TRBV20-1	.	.	SARMANYGYT
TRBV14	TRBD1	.	ASSPGQGNYGYT
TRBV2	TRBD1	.	ASSEGAGGAF
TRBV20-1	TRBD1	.	SASSGRQGAEAF
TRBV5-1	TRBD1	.	ASSLGQGGFEQY
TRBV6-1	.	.	ASSEAWQAEGSTEAF